This TCR beta chain was captured in a study of blood T cells in healthy people across ages. This clonotype showed up just a few times. A J-beta primer mix and a sample-barcoded 5' primer were used in a second PCR of about 7 to 12 cycles. In TCRdb, the 5' RACE reads were re-called with MiXCR into one record per CDR3 protein. The sample carries about 1.7 million distinct CDR3 sequences, over 25% recorded once. The source is a woman between 25 and 40 years old in good health. Sequenced input: blood.

The DNA for the CDR3 is TGTGCCAGCAGTTTGACCGAATACTACGAGCAGTACTTC. Translation gives CASSLTEYYEQYF. The chain recombines TRBV28 with TRBJ2-7; D remains unclear. Looked up from germline, CDR1 is MDHEN and CDR2 is SYDVKM. This CDR3 is 13 amino acids long. The germline V and J ends were trimmed by 3 bases and 3 bases, with 9 bases remaining between them. Based on the CDR3 plus reference TRBV28 and TRBJ2-7, the full variable domain is DVKVTQSSRYLVKRTGEKVFLECVQDMDHENMFWYRQDPGLGLRLIYFSYDVKMKEKGDIPEGYSVSREKKERFSLILESASTNQTSMYLCASSLTEYYEQYFGPGTRLTVT.